These 15 T cell receptor beta chains were all obtained from the same sample, sequenced in a study of cytomegalovirus exposure and HLA in healthy donors. In the PCR, 60 Vbeta and 13 Jbeta primers were used. Using immunoSEQ multiplex PCR, the repertoire was profiled, and TCRdb retains in-frame clones only, with some absent. The table lists more than 50,000 clones, with around 7.1% in the top ten. Material: PBMCs. Receptors originate from a woman in her forties in good health and CMV-seronegative.

The chain joins TRBV9 to TRBJ2-3, with a tentative D call TRBD2 (6 bases). CDR1 and CDR2 (germline): SGDLS, YYNGEE. Trimming took off 3 bases at V and 4 bases at J, with 18 bases between the two ends. The CDR3 is 16 residues long. Written as DNA, the CDR3 is TGTGCCAGCAGCGCTTCGGGACTGCAGGGCGCAGATACGCAGTATTTT. It translates to CASSASGLQGADTQYF.

The CDR3 nucleotides read TGTGCCACCCTCCGACAGGGTCAATCCCAAGAGACCCAGTACTTC. Translation gives CATLRQGQSQETQYF. The chain couples TRBV28 to TRBJ2-5; 7 bases match TRBD1. The CDR3 is made up of 15 amino acids. The V gene's germline CDR1 is MDHEN and CDR2 SYDVKM. With 10 bases clipped from V and 1 base from J, the junction kept 12 bases outside the gene matches. The full variable domain, rest sourced from reference TRBV28 and TRBJ2-5, is DVKVTQSSRYLVKRTGEKVFLECVQDMDHENMFWYRQDPGLGLRLIYFSYDVKMKEKGDIPEGYSVSREKKERFSLILESASTNQTSMYLCATLRQGQSQETQYFGPGTRLLVL.

V and J are TRBV7-2 and TRBJ2-7; D is perhaps TRBD2 (5 bases). This CDR3 spans 14 amino acids. Trimming removed 2 bases from V and 2 bases from J, with 10 bases in between. In germline, CDR1 is SGHTA, CDR2 FQGNSA. CDR3 DNA sequence: TGTGCCAGCAGCTTATCCGGAGGCACCTACGAGCAGTACTTC. Residues: CASSLSGGTYEQYF.

This sequence joins TRBV5-1 and TRBJ2-7; TRBD2 aligns across 10 bases. Germline CDR1 SGHRS, CDR2 YFSETQ. The CDR3 has 14 amino acids. V shed 7 bases and J 1 base; nucleotides not matched to a gene: 5. The CDR3 here is CASQDSGGSYEQYF. The CDR3, as DNA: TGCGCCAGCCAAGATAGCGGGGGGTCCTACGAGCAGTACTTC.

Concerning this clone itself: At the DNA level, this CDR3 is encoded by other sequences in the same sample as well. The CDR3 loop reads CAVRLGGEQYF. The CDR3 nucleotides are TGTGCCGTACGATTAGGGGGAGAGCAGTACTTC. The chain joins TRBV28 to TRBJ2-7; maybe TRBD1 (6 bases). Germline CDR1 is MDHEN and CDR2 is SYDVKM. The CDR3 extends over 11 amino acids. Trimming cost V 11 bases and J 7 bases, with 15 bases left between them. Supplemented by reference TRBV28 and TRBJ2-7, the full variable domain reads DVKVTQSSRYLVKRTGEKVFLECVQDMDHENMFWYRQDPGLGLRLIYFSYDVKMKEKGDIPEGYSVSREKKERFSLILESASTNQTSMYLCAVRLGGEQYFGPGTRLTVT.

V is TRBV28 and J is TRBJ2-2; D is unclear. Deletions cut 7 bases from V and 3 bases from J, with 15 bases between. The CDR3 has 15 amino acids. Germline V gene data show CDR1 as MDHEN and CDR2 as SYDVKM. CDR3 sequence: CASINRLPDTGELFF. The DNA of the CDR3 is TGTGCCAGCATCAACCGGTTGCCGGACACCGGGGAGCTGTTTTTT.

This CDR3 is CATSREHPSYEQYF. In DNA form, the CDR3 reads TGTGCCACCAGCAGAGAACATCCCTCCTACGAGCAGTACTTC. V is TRBV15 and J is TRBJ2-7, with unresolved D. The CDR3 sequence is 14 residues long. Trimming pared 0 bases from V and 0 bases from J, leaving 6 bases between. The V gene's germline CDR1 is LNHNV and CDR2 YYDKDF (reference sequence).

The chain employs TRBV25-1 and TRBJ1-2, with D uncertain. The CDR3 loop spans 14 amino acids. The ends were cut back, 1 base at V and 8 bases at J, with 14 bases in the middle. Per the germline V gene, CDR1 is MGHDK and CDR2 is SYGVNS. This CDR3 reads CASSEFADLAGYTF. The CDR3 bases are TGTGCCAGCAGTGAATTTGCGGATTTAGCCGGCTACACCTTC.

The rearrangement joins TRBV25-1 to TRBJ2-3; D is perhaps TRBD2 (6 bases). The ends were cut back, 3 bases at V and 0 bases at J, with 10 bases in the middle. Germline CDR1 and CDR2: MGHDK and SYGVNS. This CDR3 is built from 15 residues. CDR3 loop: CASSDSGTSTDTQYF. Here the CDR3 DNA reads TGTGCCAGCAGTGATAGCGGTACTAGCACAGATACGCAGTATTTT.

This chain connects TRBV27 to TRBJ1-4; D might be TRBD1 (6 bases). The CDR3 has 18 amino acids. In germline, CDR1 is MNHEY, CDR2 SMNVEV (reference sequence). V lost 2 bases to trimming and J lost 0 bases, with 16 bases between them. For the CDR3, the DNA is TGTGCCAGCAGTTTAGTTGGGGGCGCGGGGGCAACTAATGAAAAACTGTTTTTT. It is translated as CASSLVGGAGATNEKLFF.

This sequence joins TRBV10-3 and TRBJ2-7; the match to TRBD1 covers 11 bases. The CDR3 loop spans 17 amino acids. With 3 bases clipped from V and 0 bases from J, the junction kept 7 bases outside the gene matches. Germline V gives CDR1 ENHRY, CDR2 SYGVKD. CDR3 amino acids: CAISDPGQGVSSYEQYF. The CDR3 DNA sequence: TGTGCCATCAGTGACCCGGGACAGGGGGTTAGCTCCTACGAGCAGTACTTC.

The chain couples TRBV27 to TRBJ2-7, with D hard to call. Trimming removed 3 bases at V and 6 bases at J, with 15 bases between. The CDR3 spans 14 residues. Germline-derived CDR1 and CDR2 are MNHEY and SMNVEV (reference sequence). CDR3 bases: TGTGCCAGCAGTTTTTCTAGAAGTATTGGCGAGCAGTACTTC. Its protein is CASSFSRSIGEQYF.

The chain employs TRBV5-4 and TRBJ2-7; possible D gene TRBD1, 6 bases. Germline values: CDR1 SGHNT, CDR2 YYREEE (reference sequence). This CDR3 region has 14 residues. The V end was cut by 0 bases, the J end by 2 bases, with 9 bases between. Here the CDR3 reads CASSLAGTTYEQYF. The CDR3 nucleotides read TGTGCCAGCAGCTTGGCTGGGACAACCTACGAGCAGTACTTC.

This chain connects TRBV6-1 to TRBJ2-5; 15 positions agree with TRBD2. Germline CDR1 and CDR2: MNHNS and SASEGT. Unmatched junction bases numbered 13, after V lost 4 bases and J lost 1 base. This CDR3 has 20 amino acids. CDR3 sequence (DNA): TGTGCCAGCAGTGTAATCTCTCCGGGACTAGCGGGGGGATCCCAAGAGACCCAGTACTTC. It codes for CASSVISPGLAGGSQETQYF.

The V gene is TRBV30, the J gene TRBJ2-3; 7 bases fit TRBD2. Looked up from germline, CDR1 is GTSNPN and CDR2 is SVGIG (reference sequence). V gave up 2 bases and J gave up 2 bases; unmatched junction bases: 7. The CDR3 contains 15 residues. CDR3 in DNA: TGTGCCTGGAGTAGGCCTAGCGGACTCACAGATACGCAGTATTTT. It specifies CAWSRPSGLTDTQYF.